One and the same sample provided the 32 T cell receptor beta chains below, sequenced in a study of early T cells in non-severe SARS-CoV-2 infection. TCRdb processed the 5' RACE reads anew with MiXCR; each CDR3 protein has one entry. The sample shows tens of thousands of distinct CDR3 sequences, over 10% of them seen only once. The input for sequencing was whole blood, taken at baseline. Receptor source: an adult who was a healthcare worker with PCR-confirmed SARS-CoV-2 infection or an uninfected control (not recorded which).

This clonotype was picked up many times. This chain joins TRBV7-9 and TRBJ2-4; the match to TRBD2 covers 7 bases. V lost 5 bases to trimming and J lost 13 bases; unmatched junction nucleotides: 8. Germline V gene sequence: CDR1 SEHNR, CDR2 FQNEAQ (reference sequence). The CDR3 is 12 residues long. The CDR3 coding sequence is TGTGCCAGCAGCGCACCGGGACTACCCCAGTACTTC. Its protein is CASSAPGLPQYF.

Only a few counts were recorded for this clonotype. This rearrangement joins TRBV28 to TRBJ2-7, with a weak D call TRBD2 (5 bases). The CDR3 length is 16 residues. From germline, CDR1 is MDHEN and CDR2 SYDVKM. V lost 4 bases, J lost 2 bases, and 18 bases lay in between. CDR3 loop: CASSSEAAGPTYEQYF. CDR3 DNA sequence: TGTGCCAGCAGTTCGGAGGCCGCCGGGCCTACCTACGAGCAGTACTTC.

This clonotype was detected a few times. DNA of the CDR3: TGTGCCAGCAGCTTAACCCACGCGGACAGCATCTATGGCTACACCTTC. This sequence encodes CASSLTHADSIYGYTF. V is TRBV7-2 and J is TRBJ1-2, with a possible D match to TRBD1 (6 bases). Germline values: CDR1 SGHTA, CDR2 FQGNSA. Trimming removed 2 bases at V and 4 bases at J, with 17 bases between. The CDR3 length is 16 residues.

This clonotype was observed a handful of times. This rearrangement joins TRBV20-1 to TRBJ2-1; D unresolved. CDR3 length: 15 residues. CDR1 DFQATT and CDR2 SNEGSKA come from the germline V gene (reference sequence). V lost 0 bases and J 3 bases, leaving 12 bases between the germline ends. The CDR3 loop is CSARDWAKGYNEQFF. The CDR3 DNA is TGCAGTGCTAGAGACTGGGCAAAGGGCTACAATGAGCAGTTCTTC.

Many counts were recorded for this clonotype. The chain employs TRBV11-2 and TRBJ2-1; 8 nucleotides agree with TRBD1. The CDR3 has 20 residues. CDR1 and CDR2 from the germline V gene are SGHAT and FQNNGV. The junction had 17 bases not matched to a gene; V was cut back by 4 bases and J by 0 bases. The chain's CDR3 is CASSSLPGTGWGGSYNEQFF. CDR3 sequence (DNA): TGTGCCAGCAGCTCACTCCCCGGGACAGGTTGGGGTGGCTCCTACAATGAGCAGTTCTTC.

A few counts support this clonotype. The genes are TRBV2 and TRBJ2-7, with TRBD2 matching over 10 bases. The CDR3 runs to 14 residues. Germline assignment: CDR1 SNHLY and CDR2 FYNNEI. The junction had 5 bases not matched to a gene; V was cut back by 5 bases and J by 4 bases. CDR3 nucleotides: TGTGCCAGCAGTATCGGACTAGCGGAATACGAGCAGTACTTC. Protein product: CASSIGLAEYEQYF.

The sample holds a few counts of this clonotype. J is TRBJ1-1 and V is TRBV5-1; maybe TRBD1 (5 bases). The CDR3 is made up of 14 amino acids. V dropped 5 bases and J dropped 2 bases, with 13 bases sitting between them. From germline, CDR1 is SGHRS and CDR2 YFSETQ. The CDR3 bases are TGCGCCAGCAGTCTACAGGTGGGAAACACTGAAGCTTTCTTT. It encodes CASSLQVGNTEAFF.

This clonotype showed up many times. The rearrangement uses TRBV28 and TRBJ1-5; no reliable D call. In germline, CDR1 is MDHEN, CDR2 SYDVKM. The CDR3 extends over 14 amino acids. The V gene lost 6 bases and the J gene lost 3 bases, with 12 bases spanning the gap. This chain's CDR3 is CASRSVIINQPQHF. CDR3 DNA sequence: TGTGCCAGCAGATCAGTAATAATCAATCAGCCCCAGCATTTT.

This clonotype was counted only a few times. The CDR3 bases are TGTGCCAGCGTGCTTGGGTCTGAAGCTTTCTTT. Translated, it gives CASVLGSEAFF. The V and J genes are TRBV7-8 and TRBJ1-1; D remains ambiguous. Trimming took off 8 bases at V and 6 bases at J, with 10 bases between the two ends. The CDR3 loop spans 11 amino acids. From germline, CDR1 is SGHVS and CDR2 FQNEAQ.

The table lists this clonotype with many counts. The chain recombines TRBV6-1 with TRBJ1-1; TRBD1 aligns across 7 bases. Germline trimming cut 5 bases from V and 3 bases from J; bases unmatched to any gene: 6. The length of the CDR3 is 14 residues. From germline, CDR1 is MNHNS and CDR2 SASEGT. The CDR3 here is CASSRQGGDTEAFF. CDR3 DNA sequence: TGTGCCAGCAGTAGACAGGGAGGAGACACTGAAGCTTTCTTT.

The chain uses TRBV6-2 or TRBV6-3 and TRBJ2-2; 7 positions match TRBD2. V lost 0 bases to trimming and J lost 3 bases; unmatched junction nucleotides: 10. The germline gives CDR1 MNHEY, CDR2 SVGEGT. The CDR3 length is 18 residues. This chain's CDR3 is CASSYSKGLVGHTGELFF. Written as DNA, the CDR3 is TGTGCCAGCAGTTACTCGAAAGGACTAGTGGGACACACCGGGGAGCTGTTTTTT.

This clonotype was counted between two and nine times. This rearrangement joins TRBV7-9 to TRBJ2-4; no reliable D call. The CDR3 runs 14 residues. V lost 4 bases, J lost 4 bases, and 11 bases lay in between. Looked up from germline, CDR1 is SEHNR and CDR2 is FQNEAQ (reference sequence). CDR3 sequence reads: CASSSITVKNIQYF. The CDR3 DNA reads TGTGCCAGCAGCTCCATAACGGTGAAAAACATTCAGTACTTC.

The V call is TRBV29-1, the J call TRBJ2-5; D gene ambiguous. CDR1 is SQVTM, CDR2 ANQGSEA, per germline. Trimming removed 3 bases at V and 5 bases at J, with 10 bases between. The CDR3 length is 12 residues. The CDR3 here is CSVDTAAETQYF. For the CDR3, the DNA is TGCAGCGTTGATACGGCGGCGGAGACCCAGTACTTC.

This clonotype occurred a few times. The CDR3, as DNA: TGTGCCAGCAGCTTACTAGCGGGGGTGGAGCAGTACTTC. Encoded protein: CASSLLAGVEQYF. The chain uses TRBV11-2 and TRBJ2-7, with TRBD2 matching over 10 bases. Germline-derived CDR1 and CDR2 are SGHAT and FQNNGV. The V gene end was trimmed by 2 bases and the J gene end by 7 bases; junction bases not matched to a gene: 2. The CDR3 sequence is 13 residues long.

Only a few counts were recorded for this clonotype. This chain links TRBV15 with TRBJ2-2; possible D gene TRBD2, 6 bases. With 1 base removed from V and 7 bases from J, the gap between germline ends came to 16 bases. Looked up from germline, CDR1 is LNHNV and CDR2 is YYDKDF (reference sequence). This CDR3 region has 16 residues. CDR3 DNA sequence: TGTGCCACCAGCAGAGGCGGGGCGCTTTATAGCGGGGAGCTGTTTTTT. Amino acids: CATSRGGALYSGELFF.

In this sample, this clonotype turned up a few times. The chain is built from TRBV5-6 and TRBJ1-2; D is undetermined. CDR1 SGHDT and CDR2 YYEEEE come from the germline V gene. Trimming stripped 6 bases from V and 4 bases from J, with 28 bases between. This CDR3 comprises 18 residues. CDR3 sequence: CASTPPGIASSYVYGYTF. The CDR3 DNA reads TGTGCCAGCACCCCTCCCGGTATTGCATCCTCTTACGTCTATGGCTACACCTTC.

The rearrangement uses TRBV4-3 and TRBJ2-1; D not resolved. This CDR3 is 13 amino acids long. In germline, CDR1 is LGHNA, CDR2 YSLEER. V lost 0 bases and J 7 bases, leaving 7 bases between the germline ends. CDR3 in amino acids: CASSQDSWNEQFF. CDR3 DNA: TGCGCCAGCAGCCAAGACTCCTGGAATGAGCAGTTCTTC.

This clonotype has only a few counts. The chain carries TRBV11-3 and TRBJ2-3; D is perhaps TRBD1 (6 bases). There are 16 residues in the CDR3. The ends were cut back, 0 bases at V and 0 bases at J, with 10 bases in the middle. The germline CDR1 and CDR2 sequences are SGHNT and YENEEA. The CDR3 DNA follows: TGTGCCAGCAGCTTAGATCTAACAGGGAGCACAGATACGCAGTATTTT. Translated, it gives CASSLDLTGSTDTQYF. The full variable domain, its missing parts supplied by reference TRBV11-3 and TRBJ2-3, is EAGVVQSPRYKIIEKKQPVAFWCNPISGHNTLYWYLQNLGQGPELLIRYENEEAVDDSQLPKDRFSAERLKGVDSTLKIQPAELGDSAVYLCASSLDLTGSTDTQYFGPGTRLTVL.

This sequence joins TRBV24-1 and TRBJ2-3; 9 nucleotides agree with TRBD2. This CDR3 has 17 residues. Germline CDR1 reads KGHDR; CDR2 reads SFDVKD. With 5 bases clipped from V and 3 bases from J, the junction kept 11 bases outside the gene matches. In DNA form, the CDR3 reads TGTGCCACCAGTGCCCCCGAGGCTAGCGGGATTACAGATACGCAGTATTTT. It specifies CATSAPEASGITDTQYF.

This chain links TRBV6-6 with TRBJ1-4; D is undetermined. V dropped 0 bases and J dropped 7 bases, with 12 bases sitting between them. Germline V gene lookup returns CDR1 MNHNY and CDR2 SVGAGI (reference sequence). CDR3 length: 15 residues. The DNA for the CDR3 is TGTGCCAGCAGTTACTCGGAGACAATCCTTGAAAAACTGTTTTTT. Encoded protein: CASSYSETILEKLFF.

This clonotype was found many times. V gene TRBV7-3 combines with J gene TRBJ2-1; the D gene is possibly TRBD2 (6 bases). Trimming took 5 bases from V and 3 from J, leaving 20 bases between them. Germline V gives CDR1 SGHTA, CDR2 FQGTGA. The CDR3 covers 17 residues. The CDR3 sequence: CASSPPAGRGNYNEQFF. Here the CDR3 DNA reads TGTGCCAGCAGCCCCCCGGCGGGGCGGGGAAACTACAATGAGCAGTTCTTC.

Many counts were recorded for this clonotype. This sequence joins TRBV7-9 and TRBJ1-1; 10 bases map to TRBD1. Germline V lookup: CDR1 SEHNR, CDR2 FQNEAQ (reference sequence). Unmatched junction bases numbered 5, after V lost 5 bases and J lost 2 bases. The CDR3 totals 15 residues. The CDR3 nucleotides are TGTGCCAGCAGCACTGGGACAGGGGATAACACTGAAGCTTTCTTT. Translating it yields CASSTGTGDNTEAFF.

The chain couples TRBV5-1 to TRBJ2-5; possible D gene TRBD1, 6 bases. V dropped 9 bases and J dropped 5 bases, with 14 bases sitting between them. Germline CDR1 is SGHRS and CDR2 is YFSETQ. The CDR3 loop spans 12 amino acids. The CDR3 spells CATRGSFETQYF. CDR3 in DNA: TGCGCCACCAGGGGAAGTTTCGAGACCCAGTACTTC.

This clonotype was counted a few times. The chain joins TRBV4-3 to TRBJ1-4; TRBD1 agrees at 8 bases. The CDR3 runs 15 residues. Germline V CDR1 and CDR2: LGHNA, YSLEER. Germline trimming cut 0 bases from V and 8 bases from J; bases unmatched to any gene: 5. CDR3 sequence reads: CASSQEGQGGEKLFF. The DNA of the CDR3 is TGCGCCAGCAGCCAAGAAGGACAGGGAGGGGAAAAACTGTTTTTT.

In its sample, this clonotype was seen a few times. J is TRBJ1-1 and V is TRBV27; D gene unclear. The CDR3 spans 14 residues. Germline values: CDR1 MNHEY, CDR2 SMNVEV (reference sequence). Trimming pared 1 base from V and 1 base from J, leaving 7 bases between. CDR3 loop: CASSLFVKNTEAFF. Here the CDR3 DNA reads TGTGCCAGCAGTTTATTTGTCAAGAACACTGAAGCTTTCTTT.

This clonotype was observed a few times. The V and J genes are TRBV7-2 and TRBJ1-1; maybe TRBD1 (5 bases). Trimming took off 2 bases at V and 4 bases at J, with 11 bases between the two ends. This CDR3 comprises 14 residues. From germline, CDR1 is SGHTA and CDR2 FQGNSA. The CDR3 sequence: CASSLLGLGTEAFF. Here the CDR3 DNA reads TGTGCCAGCAGCTTACTGGGGCTCGGCACTGAAGCTTTCTTT.

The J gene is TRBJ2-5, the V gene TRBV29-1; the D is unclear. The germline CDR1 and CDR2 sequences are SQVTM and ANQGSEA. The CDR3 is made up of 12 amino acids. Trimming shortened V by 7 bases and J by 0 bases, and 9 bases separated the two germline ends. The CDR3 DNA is TGCAGCGGGGTCGGGTACCAAGAGACCCAGTACTTC. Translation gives CSGVGYQETQYF.

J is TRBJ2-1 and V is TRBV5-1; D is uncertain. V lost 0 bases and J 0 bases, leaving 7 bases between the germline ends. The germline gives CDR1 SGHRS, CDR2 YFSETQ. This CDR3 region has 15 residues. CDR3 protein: CASSLVASSYNEQFF. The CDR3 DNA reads TGCGCCAGCAGCTTGGTTGCAAGCTCCTACAATGAGCAGTTCTTC.

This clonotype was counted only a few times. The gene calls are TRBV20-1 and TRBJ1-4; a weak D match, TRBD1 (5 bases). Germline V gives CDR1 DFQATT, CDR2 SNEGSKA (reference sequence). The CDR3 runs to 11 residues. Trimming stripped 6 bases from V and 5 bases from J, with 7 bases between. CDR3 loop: CSAGGNEKLFF. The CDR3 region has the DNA TGCAGTGCCGGGGGGAATGAAAAACTGTTTTTT.

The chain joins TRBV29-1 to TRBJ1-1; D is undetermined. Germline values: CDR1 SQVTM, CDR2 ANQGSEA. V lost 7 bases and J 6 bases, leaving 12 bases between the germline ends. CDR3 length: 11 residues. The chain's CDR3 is CSAMARAEAFF. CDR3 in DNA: TGCAGCGCCATGGCCCGCGCTGAAGCTTTCTTT.

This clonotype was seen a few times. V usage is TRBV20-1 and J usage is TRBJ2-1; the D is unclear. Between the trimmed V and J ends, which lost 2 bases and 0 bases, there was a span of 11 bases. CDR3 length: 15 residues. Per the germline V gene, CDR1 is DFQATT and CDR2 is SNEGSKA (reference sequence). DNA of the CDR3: TGCAGTGCTAGACCCACACTACGCTCCTACAATGAGCAGTTCTTC. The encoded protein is CSARPTLRSYNEQFF.

CDR3 nucleotide sequence: TGTGCCAGCAATCGTCAGAGACAGATCAATGAAAAACTGTTTTTT. It is translated as CASNRQRQINEKLFF. The chain links TRBV2 to TRBJ1-4; TRBD1 might be the D (5 bases). The CDR3 length is 15 residues. Germline CDR1 is SNHLY and CDR2 is FYNNEI. The V gene lost 7 bases and the J gene lost 5 bases, with 17 bases spanning the gap.